This passage covers 11 T cell receptor beta chains from one sample sequenced in a study of CD4 T cells in relation to SARS-CoV-2 and coronaviruses. The unexposed donors gave CD4+ T cells in about 2010-2018, prior to COVID-19. The cells were cultured for about 10 days before CD4+ T cells were isolated. Antigens of these TCRs are unknown. Profiling relied on immunoSEQ multiplex PCR, and the TCRdb table lists in-frame clones only, not all of them. Among about 22,000 clones listed, about three quarters were seen once. Sample: CD4+ T cells from PBMCs, cultured in vitro. All receptors derive from a human donor in good health.

The gene calls are TRBV10-3 and TRBJ2-3, with 12 bases aligning to TRBD1. CDR3 length: 16 residues. Germline V gene sequence: CDR1 ENHRY, CDR2 SYGVKD. The V gene end was trimmed by 6 bases and the J gene end by 5 bases; junction bases not matched to a gene: 9. The CDR3 nucleotides read TGTGCCATCAGAGACCGGGACAGGGGGCAACAAGATACGCAGTATTTT. Its protein product is CAIRDRDRGQQDTQYF.

The V gene is TRBV7-9, the J gene TRBJ2-2, with a possible D match to TRBD1 (6 bases). The CDR3 is 17 residues long. CDR1 is SEHNR, CDR2 FQNEAQ, per germline (reference sequence). V gave up 2 bases and J gave up 6 bases, with 19 bases separating them. The CDR3 reads CASSLYGGPSGAGELFF. The CDR3 coding sequence is TGTGCCAGCAGCTTATACGGTGGGCCATCAGGGGCCGGGGAGCTGTTTTTT. Drawing the rest from reference TRBV7-9 and TRBJ2-2, the complete variable domain is DTGVSQNPRHKITKRGQNVTFRCDPISEHNRLYWYRQTLGQGPEFLTYFQNEAQLEKSRLLSDRFSAERPKGSFSTLEIQRTEQGDSAMYLCASSLYGGPSGAGELFFGEGSRLTVL.

The chain combines TRBV24-1 with TRBJ1-2, with 7 positions matching TRBD1. The CDR3 sequence is 13 residues long. The J segment lost 8 bases and the V segment lost 4 bases, leaving 6 bases of the junction unmatched. The germline CDR1 and CDR2 sequences are KGHDR and SFDVKD. The CDR3, as DNA: TGTGCCACCAGTGAGTGGACAGGAGGAGGCTACACCTTC. Translated: CATSEWTGGGYTF.

The chain couples TRBV10-3 to TRBJ2-1, with a weak D call TRBD1 (5 bases). Trimming took off 4 bases at V and 5 bases at J, with 15 bases between the two ends. The CDR3 runs to 15 residues. Germline assignment: CDR1 ENHRY and CDR2 SYGVKD. CDR3 amino acids: CAISGQGAVHNEQFF. The CDR3 coding sequence is TGTGCCATCAGTGGTCAAGGGGCTGTTCACAATGAGCAGTTCTTC.

This rearrangement joins TRBV9 to TRBJ2-1; D gene ambiguous. The CDR3 runs 12 residues. The germline gives CDR1 SGDLS, CDR2 YYNGEE. The V gene lost 2 bases and the J gene lost 10 bases, with 10 bases spanning the gap. CDR3 DNA sequence: TGTGCCAGCAGCGTTCGCGGTGCGGAGCAGTTCTTC. Its translation: CASSVRGAEQFF.

The chain joins TRBV28 to TRBJ2-5; D call uncertain. This CDR3 spans 15 amino acids. Deletions cut 5 bases from V and 5 bases from J, with 18 bases between. The germline CDR1 and CDR2 sequences are MDHEN and SYDVKM. The CDR3 DNA reads TGTGCCAGCAGTGCCCCGGACGGAAGTTCTGAGACCCAGTACTTC. This sequence encodes CASSAPDGSSETQYF.

This clone is a singleton in its sample. This chain connects TRBV28 to TRBJ1-4; TRBD1 is a possible D gene (5 bases). Trimming stripped 7 bases from V and 8 bases from J, with 23 bases between. This CDR3 is built from 16 residues. Germline V lookup: CDR1 MDHEN, CDR2 SYDVKM. In nucleotides, the CDR3 is TGTGCCAGCACCCCCTCGTTGGGGGTTTCCCGCGAAAAACTGTTTTTT. Its translation is CASTPSLGVSREKLFF.

V gene TRBV24-1 combines with J gene TRBJ2-1; D is possibly TRBD1 (5 bases). With 3 bases removed from V and 8 bases from J, the gap between germline ends came to 16 bases. CDR3 length: 15 amino acids. Germline V gene data show CDR1 as KGHDR and CDR2 as SFDVKD. CDR3 bases: TGTGCCACCAGTGATGCCCGAATGGGGCGACATGAGCAGTTCTTC. It yields the protein CATSDARMGRHEQFF.

This rearrangement joins TRBV24-1 to TRBJ1-1; 10 nucleotides match TRBD1. The V gene's germline CDR1 is KGHDR and CDR2 SFDVKD. There are 18 residues in the CDR3. J was trimmed by 1 base and V by 6 bases; bases with no gene match: 13. The CDR3, as DNA: TGTGCCACCAGTCTTCACCGACAGGGGGCGATTCGGAACACTGAAGCTTTCTTT. Translated: CATSLHRQGAIRNTEAFF.

Only a few counts were recorded for this clone. The V and J genes are TRBV18 and TRBJ1-5, with D possibly matching TRBD1 (5 bases). Trimming pared 3 bases from V and 0 bases from J, leaving 6 bases between. The CDR3 length is 14 residues. CDR1 is KGHSH, CDR2 LQKENI, per germline. The CDR3 loop is CASSPQGSNQPQHF. CDR3 sequence (DNA): TGTGCCAGCTCACCTCAGGGTAGCAATCAGCCCCAGCATTTT.

In its sample, this clone was seen a few times. This chain joins TRBV5-1 and TRBJ1-5, with TRBD1 identical over 9 bases. Trimming cost V 2 bases and J 4 bases; bases outside gene matches: 4. This CDR3 is 15 amino acids long. The germline V gene has CDR1 SGHRS and CDR2 YFSETQ. The CDR3 loop is CASSLTGQGNQPQHF. The DNA of the CDR3 is TGCGCCAGCAGCTTAACGGGACAGGGAAATCAGCCCCAGCATTTT. The full variable domain, with the rest looked up from reference TRBV5-1 and TRBJ1-5, is KAGVTQTPRYLIKTRGQQVTLSCSPISGHRSVSWYQQTPGQGLQFLFEYFSETQRNKGNFPGRFSGRQFSNSRSEMNVSTLELGDSALYLCASSLTGQGNQPQHFGDGTRLSIL.